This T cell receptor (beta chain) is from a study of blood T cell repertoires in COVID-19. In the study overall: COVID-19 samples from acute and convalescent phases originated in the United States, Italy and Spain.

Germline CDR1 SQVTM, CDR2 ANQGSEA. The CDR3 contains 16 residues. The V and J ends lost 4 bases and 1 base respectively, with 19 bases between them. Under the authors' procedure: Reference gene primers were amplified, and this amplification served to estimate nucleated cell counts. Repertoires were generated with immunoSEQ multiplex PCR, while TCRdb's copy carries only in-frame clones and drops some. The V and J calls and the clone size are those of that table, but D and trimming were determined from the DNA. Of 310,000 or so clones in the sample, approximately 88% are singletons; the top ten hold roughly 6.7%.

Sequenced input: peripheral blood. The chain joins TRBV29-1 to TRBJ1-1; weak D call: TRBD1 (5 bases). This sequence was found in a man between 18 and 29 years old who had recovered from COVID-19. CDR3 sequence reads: CSVAPLFQGANTEAFF. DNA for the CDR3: TGCAGCGTTGCCCCCCTCTTCCAAGGGGCGAACACTGAAGCTTTCTTT.